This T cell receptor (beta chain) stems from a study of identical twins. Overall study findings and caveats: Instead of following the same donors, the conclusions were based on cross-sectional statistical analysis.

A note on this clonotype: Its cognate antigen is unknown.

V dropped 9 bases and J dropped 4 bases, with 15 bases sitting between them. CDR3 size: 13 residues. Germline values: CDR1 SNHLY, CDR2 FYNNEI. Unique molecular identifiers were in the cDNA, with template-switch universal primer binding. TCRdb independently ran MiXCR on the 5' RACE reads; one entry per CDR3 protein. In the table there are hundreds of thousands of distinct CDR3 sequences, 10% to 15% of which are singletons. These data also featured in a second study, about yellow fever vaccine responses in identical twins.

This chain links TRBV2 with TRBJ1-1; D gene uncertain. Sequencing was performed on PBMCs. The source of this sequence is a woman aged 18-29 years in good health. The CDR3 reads CASQIWARTEAFF. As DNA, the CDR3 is TGTGCCAGTCAAATCTGGGCGCGCACTGAAGCTTTCTTT.